Below are 9 T cell receptor beta chains sequenced from a single sample in a study of human T cells and chemical hapten exposure. Sample time point: patch test 2, 6 weeks after DPC sensitization. Treatment defined: therapeutic diphenylcyclopropenone sensitization with weekly scalp DPC. Using its own MiXCR run on the RACE reads, TCRdb lists one record per CDR3 protein. The sample has under 450,000 distinct CDR3 sequences; about 6% are singletons. Sequenced material: whole blood, taken in connection with sensitization to the hapten diphenylcyclopropenone (DPC). These receptors all come from a woman under 30 with alopecia areata. Some clones in this sample may be carry-over from other donors' samples.

The rearrangement uses TRBV13 and TRBJ2-3; 9 bases align to TRBD2. The length of the CDR3 is 16 residues. Germline V lookup: CDR1 PRHDT, CDR2 FYEKMQ (reference sequence). V dropped 0 bases and J dropped 2; count of bases not matched to a gene: 3. The CDR3 nucleotides read TGTGCCAGCAGCTTAGGACTAGCGGGCAACACAGATACGCAGTATTTT. It yields the protein CASSLGLAGNTDTQYF. Filled out from reference TRBV13 and TRBJ2-3, the complete variable domain reads AAGVIQSPRHLIKEKRETATLKCYPIPRHDTVYWYQQGPGQDPQFLISFYEKMQSDKGSIPDRFSAQQFSDYHSELNMSSLELGDSALYFCASSLGLAGNTDTQYFGPGTRLTVL.

In this sample, this clonotype turned up many times. The chain carries TRBV6-5 and TRBJ1-1; 7 bases line up with TRBD1. The V gene's germline CDR1 is MNHEY and CDR2 SVGAGI. V shed 5 bases, J shed 5 bases, and the junction held 8 bases outside the gene matches. There are 14 residues in the CDR3. This CDR3 reads CASSMQGGGTEAFF. The CDR3 nucleotides read TGTGCCAGCAGTATGCAGGGGGGGGGTACTGAAGCTTTCTTT.

The gene calls are TRBV5-6 and TRBJ2-7; a weak D match, TRBD1 (5 bases). Trimming left V 5 bases short and J 2 bases short, with 14 bases between. Germline V CDR1 and CDR2: SGHDT, YYEEEE. The CDR3 has 14 residues. CDR3 loop: CASSLRQQTYEQYF. The CDR3 DNA is TGTGCCAGCAGTCTGCGACAGCAAACCTACGAGCAGTACTTC. The variable domain in full, with the rest retrieved from reference TRBV5-6 and TRBJ2-7, is DAGVTQSPTHLIKTRGQQVTLRCSPKSGHDTVSWYQQALGQGPQFIFQYYEEEERQRGNFPDRFSGHQFPNYSSELNVNALLLGDSALYLCASSLRQQTYEQYFGPGTRLTVT.

The rearrangement joins TRBV7-2 to TRBJ2-5; weak D call: TRBD2 (5 bases). Looked up from germline, CDR1 is SGHTA and CDR2 is FQGNSA. The V end was cut by 4 bases, the J end by 4 bases, with 19 bases between. The CDR3 totals 16 residues. CDR3 in amino acids: CASSSLAGLTRETQYF. The CDR3, as DNA: TGTGCCAGCAGCTCCCTCGCAGGACTTACACGAGAGACCCAGTACTTC. Supplemented by reference TRBV7-2 and TRBJ2-5, the full variable domain reads GAGVSQSPSNKVTEKGKDVELRCDPISGHTALYWYRQSLGQGLEFLIYFQGNSAPDKSGLPSDRFSAERTGGSVSTLTIQRTQQEDSAVYLCASSSLAGLTRETQYFGPGTRLLVL.

This clonotype was detected a few times. The rearrangement joins TRBV11-2 to TRBJ2-4; 8 nucleotides line up with TRBD1. The junction had 5 bases not matched to a gene; V was cut back by 3 bases and J by 7 bases. This CDR3 contains 14 residues. The germline V gene encodes CDR1 SGHAT and CDR2 FQNNGV. For the CDR3, the DNA is TGTGCCAGCAGCTTCGCAGGGGGCCCGAACATTCAGTACTTC. Translation: CASSFAGGPNIQYF.

The table lists this clonotype with a few counts. The rearrangement joins TRBV12-3 or TRBV12-4 to TRBJ2-2; D perhaps matches TRBD1 (6 bases). The CDR3 loop spans 14 amino acids. V was shortened by 7 bases and J by 5 bases, with 14 bases between the two germline ends. The CDR3 here is CASILLTGTGELFF. DNA for the CDR3: TGTGCCAGCATACTACTCACAGGGACCGGGGAGCTGTTTTTT.

The gene calls are TRBV29-1 and TRBJ2-1, with D perhaps matching TRBD1 (5 bases). V lost 1 base to trimming and J lost 1 base, with 14 bases between them. CDR1 is SQVTM, CDR2 ANQGSEA, per germline. The CDR3 totals 16 residues. CDR3 loop: CSVEGSTDHSYNEQFF. CDR3 nucleotides: TGCAGCGTTGAAGGCTCGACAGACCATTCCTACAATGAGCAGTTCTTC.

This clonotype was found many times. The chain recombines TRBV6-5 with TRBJ1-2, with 9 bases lining up with TRBD1. The CDR3 consists of 15 residues. V shed 5 bases, J shed 4 bases, and the junction held 8 bases outside the gene matches. CDR1 is MNHEY, CDR2 SVGAGI, per germline. The CDR3 nucleotides read TGTGCCAGCAGTAAGGGGGACAGGGCCACCTATGGCTACACCTTC. Amino acids: CASSKGDRATYGYTF.

Only a few counts were recorded for this clonotype. V and J are TRBV6-2 or TRBV6-3 and TRBJ1-5, with no clear D. Germline loops: CDR1 MNHEY, CDR2 SVGEGT. CDR3 size: 17 residues. The ends were cut back, 3 bases at V and 7 bases at J, with 22 bases in the middle. The CDR3 here is CASSYRPSSPLGQPQHF. DNA of the CDR3: TGTGCCAGCAGTTATCGACCGAGTAGTCCTTTGGGACAGCCCCAGCATTTT.